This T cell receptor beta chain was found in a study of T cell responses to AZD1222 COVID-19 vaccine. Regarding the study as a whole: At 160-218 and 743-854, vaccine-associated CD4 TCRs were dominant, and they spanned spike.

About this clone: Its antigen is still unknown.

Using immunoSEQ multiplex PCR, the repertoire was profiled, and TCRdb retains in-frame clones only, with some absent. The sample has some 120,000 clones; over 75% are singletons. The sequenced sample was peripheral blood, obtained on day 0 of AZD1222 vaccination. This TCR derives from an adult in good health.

Written as DNA, the CDR3 is TGTGCCAGCAGTAACCCCCGGGACACGTATGGCTACACCTTC. Protein sequence: CASSNPRDTYGYTF. The rearrangement uses TRBV28 and TRBJ1-2; maybe TRBD1 (6 bases). The CDR3 covers 14 residues. With 5 bases removed from V and 5 bases from J, the gap between germline ends came to 15 bases. Germline V gives CDR1 MDHEN, CDR2 SYDVKM.